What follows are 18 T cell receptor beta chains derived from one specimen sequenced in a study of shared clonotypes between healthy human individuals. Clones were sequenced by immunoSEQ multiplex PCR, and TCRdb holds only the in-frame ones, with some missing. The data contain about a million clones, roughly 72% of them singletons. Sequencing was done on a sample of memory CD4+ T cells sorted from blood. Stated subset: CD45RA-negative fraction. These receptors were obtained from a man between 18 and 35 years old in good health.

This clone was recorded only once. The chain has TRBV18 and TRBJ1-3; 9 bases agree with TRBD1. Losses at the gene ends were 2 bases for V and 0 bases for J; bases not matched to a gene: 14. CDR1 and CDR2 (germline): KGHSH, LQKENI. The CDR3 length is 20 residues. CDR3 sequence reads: CASSPVYPGTGPSSGNTIYF. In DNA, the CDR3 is TGTGCCAGCTCACCAGTCTACCCCGGGACAGGGCCAAGCTCTGGAAACACCATATATTTT.

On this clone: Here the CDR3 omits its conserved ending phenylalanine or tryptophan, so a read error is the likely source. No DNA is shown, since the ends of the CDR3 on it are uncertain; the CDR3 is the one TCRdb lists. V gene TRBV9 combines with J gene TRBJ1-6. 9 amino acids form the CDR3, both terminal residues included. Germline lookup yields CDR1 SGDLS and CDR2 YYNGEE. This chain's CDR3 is CASSSPVLV.

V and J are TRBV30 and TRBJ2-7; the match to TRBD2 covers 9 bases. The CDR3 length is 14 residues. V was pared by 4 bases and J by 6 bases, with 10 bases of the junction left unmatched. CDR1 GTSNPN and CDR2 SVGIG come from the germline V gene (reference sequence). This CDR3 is CAWKFPGLAIEQYF. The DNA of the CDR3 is TGTGCCTGGAAGTTCCCGGGACTAGCAATCGAGCAGTACTTC.

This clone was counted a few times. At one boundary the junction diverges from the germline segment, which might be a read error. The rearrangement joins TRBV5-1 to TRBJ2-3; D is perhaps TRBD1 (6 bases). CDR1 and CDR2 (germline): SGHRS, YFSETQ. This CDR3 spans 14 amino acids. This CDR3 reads CASRLDRNTDTQYF. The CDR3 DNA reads TGCGCCAGCAGGTTGGACAGAAACACAGATACGCAGTATTTT.

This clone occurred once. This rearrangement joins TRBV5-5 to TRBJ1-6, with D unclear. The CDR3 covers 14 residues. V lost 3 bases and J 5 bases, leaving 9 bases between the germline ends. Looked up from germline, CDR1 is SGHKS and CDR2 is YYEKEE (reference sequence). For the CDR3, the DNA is TGTGCCAGCAGCTCCCCCCGGGATAATTCACCCCTCCACTTT. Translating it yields CASSSPRDNSPLHF. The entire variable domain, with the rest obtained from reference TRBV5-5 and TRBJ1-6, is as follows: DAGVTQSPTHLIKTRGQQVTLRCSPISGHKSVSWYQQVLGQGPQFIFQYYEKEERGRGNFPDRFSARQFPNYSSELNVNALLLGDSALYLCASSSPRDNSPLHFGNGTRLTVT.

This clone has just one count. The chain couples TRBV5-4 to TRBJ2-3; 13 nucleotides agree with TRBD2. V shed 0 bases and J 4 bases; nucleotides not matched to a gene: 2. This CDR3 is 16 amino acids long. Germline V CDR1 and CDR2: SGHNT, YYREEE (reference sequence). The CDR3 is CASSLVGLAGADTQYF. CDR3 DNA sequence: TGTGCCAGCAGCTTGGTAGGACTAGCGGGAGCAGATACGCAGTATTTT.

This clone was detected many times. CDR3 protein: CASSYSVQGGTEAFF. The DNA of the CDR3 is TGTGCCAGCAGTTACTCGGTTCAGGGAGGCACTGAAGCTTTCTTT. The chain combines TRBV6-6 with TRBJ1-1, with D possibly being TRBD1 (5 bases). Germline assignment: CDR1 MNHNY and CDR2 SVGAGI (reference sequence). V shed 0 bases and J shed 4 bases, with 12 bases lying between them. This CDR3 spans 15 amino acids.

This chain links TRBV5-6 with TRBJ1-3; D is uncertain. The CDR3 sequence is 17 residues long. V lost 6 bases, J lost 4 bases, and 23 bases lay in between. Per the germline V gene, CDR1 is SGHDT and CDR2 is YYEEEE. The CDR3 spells CASTTTAQPRSGNTIYF. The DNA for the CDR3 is TGTGCCAGCACCACCACTGCACAGCCCCGCAGCGGAAACACCATATATTTT.

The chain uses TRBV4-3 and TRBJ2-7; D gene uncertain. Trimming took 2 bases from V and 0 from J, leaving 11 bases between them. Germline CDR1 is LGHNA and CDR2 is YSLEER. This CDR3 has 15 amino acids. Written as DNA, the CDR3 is TGCGCCAGCAGCCAAAGTGTCGCGAGCTCCTACGAGCAGTACTTC. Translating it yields CASSQSVASSYEQYF.

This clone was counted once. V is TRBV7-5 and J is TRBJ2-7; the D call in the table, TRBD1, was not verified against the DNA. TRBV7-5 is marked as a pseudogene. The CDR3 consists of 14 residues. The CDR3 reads CARSLTGGTYEQYF. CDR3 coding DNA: TGTGCCAGAAGCTTAACAGGGGGAACCTACGAGCAGTACTTC.

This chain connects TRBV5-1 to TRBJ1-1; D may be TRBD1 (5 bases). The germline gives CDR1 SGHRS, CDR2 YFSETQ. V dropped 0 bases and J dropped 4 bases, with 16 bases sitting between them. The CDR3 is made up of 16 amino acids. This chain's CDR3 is CASSLDRPQIGTEAFF. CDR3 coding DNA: TGCGCCAGCAGCTTGGACAGGCCCCAGATTGGCACTGAAGCTTTCTTT. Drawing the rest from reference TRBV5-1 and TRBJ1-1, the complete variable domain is KAGVTQTPRYLIKTRGQQVTLSCSPISGHRSVSWYQQTPGQGLQFLFEYFSETQRNKGNFPGRFSGRQFSNSRSEMNVSTLELGDSALYLCASSLDRPQIGTEAFFGQGTRLTVV.

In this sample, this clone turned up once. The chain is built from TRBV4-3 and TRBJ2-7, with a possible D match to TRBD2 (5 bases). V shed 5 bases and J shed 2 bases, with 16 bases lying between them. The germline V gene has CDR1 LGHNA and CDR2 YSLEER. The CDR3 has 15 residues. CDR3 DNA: TGCGCCAGCAGCAGAGAAGCGGACTTGGCCTACGAGCAGTACTTC. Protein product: CASSREADLAYEQYF.

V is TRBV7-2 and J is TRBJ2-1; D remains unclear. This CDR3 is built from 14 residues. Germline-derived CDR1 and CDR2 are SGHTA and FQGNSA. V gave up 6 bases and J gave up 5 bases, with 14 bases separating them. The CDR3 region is CASSNFGRHNEQFF. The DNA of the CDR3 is TGTGCCAGCAGTAATTTCGGCCGGCACAATGAGCAGTTCTTC. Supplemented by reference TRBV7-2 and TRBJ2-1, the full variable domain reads GAGVSQSPSNKVTEKGKDVELRCDPISGHTALYWYRQSLGQGLEFLIYFQGNSAPDKSGLPSDRFSAERTGGSVSTLTIQRTQQEDSAVYLCASSNFGRHNEQFFGPGTRLTVL.

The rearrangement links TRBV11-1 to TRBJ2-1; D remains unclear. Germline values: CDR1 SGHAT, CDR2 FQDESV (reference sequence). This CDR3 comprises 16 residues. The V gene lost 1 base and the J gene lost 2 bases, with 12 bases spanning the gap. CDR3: CASSLGLTPTYNEQFF. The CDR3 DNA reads TGTGCCAGCAGCTTAGGACTTACCCCCACCTACAATGAGCAGTTCTTC.

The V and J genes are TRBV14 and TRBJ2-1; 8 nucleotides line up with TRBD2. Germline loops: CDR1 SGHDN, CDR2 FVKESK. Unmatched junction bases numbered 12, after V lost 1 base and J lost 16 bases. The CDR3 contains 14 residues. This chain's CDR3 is CASSQGRYGRVSFF. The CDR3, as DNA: TGTGCCAGCAGCCAAGGTCGGTACGGGAGGGTTTCTTTCTTC.

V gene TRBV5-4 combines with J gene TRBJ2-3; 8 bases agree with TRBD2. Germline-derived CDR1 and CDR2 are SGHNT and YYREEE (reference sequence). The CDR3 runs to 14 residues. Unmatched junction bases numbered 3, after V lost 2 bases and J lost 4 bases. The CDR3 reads CASSFQLAADTQYF. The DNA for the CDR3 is TGTGCCAGCAGCTTTCAACTAGCGGCAGATACGCAGTATTTT.

The CDR3 sequence is CASSQAGPRAHEQYF. The CDR3 bases are TGCGCCAGCAGTCAGGCCGGCCCTAGAGCCCACGAGCAGTACTTC. V and J are TRBV23-1 and TRBJ2-7; no clear D. TRBV23-1 falls under the ORF class, with uncertain function. This CDR3 contains 15 residues. The V and J ends lost 3 bases and 5 bases respectively, with 17 bases between them.

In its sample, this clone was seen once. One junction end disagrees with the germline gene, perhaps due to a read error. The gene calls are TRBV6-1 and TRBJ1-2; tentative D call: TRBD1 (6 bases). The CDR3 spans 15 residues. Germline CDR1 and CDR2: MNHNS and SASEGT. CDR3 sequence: CTSSEVETGYYGYTF. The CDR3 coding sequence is TGTACCAGCAGTGAAGTAGAAACAGGGTACTATGGCTACACCTTC.